What follows are 9 T cell receptor beta chains derived from one specimen sequenced in a study of vaccination effects on CD4 cells after COVID-19. Sequencing was performed with immunoSEQ multiplex PCR; in TCRdb, only in-frame clones are kept and a portion is missing. Of 30,000 to 40,000 clones in the sample, 55% to 75% are singletons; the top ten hold roughly 12%. Within the ViraFEST assay, antigen-specific CD4+ T cells underwent expansion with viral peptide pools prior to sequencing. A roughly ten-day culture period preceded the isolation of CD4+ T cells. All participants had two doses of either the BNT162b2 or mRNA-1273 vaccine. These receptors have no known antigen. Source: CD4+ T cells from PBMCs cultured with HCoV-229E spike peptides, taken after COVID-19 vaccination. Source of these receptors: a human donor who received a COVID-19 vaccine.

This chain links TRBV5-6 with TRBJ2-7, with TRBD2 matching over 9 bases. There are 16 residues in the CDR3. V was clipped by 0 bases and J by 4 bases; unmatched bases: 8. Germline-derived CDR1 and CDR2 are SGHDT and YYEEEE. CDR3 residues: CASSLVGASGAYEQYF. The DNA of the CDR3 is TGTGCCAGCAGCTTGGTAGGGGCTAGCGGGGCTTACGAGCAGTACTTC.

The chain joins TRBV4-1 to TRBJ2-7, with D perhaps matching TRBD1 or TRBD2 (8 bases each). The germline gives CDR1 MGHRA, CDR2 YSYEKL. The CDR3 covers 16 residues. V lost 6 bases and J 3 bases, leaving 21 bases between the germline ends. The CDR3 is CASSPGGDRYFYEQYF. The CDR3 bases are TGCGCCAGCAGTCCCGGGGGGGACAGGTATTTCTACGAGCAGTACTTC.

Of note for this clone: This specimen includes other DNA sequences encoding the same CDR3. This chain uses TRBV6-1 with TRBJ1-2; D unclear. V was trimmed by 1 base and J by 7 bases, leaving 7 bases between them. CDR3 length: 12 residues. Germline V gives CDR1 MNHNS, CDR2 SASEGT. CDR3 in DNA: TGTGCCAGCAGTGAAGGAGGAGTTGGCTACACCTTC. Translated: CASSEGGVGYTF.

The chain combines TRBV4-1 with TRBJ1-1; D perhaps matches TRBD1 (5 bases). CDR3 size: 14 residues. V lost 0 bases and J lost 11, with 16 bases in between. The germline gives CDR1 MGHRA, CDR2 YSYEKL. The CDR3 DNA follows: TGCGCCAGCAGCCAAGATCTCGGCGCAGGGAGGGCTTTCTTT. This translates into CASSQDLGAGRAFF.

This clone has only one observation. V is TRBV3-1 (or the pseudogene TRBV3-2) and J is TRBJ2-2; no clear D gene. V lost 1 base to trimming and J lost 4 bases, with 4 bases between them. CDR3 size: 13 residues. Germline V CDR1 and CDR2: LGHDT, YNNKEL (reference sequence). CDR3 DNA: TGTGCCAGCAGCCAAGTATCCACCGGGGAGCTGTTTTTT. Its translation is CASSQVSTGELFF.

The chain has TRBV11-2 and TRBJ1-1; TRBD1 might be the D (5 bases). From germline, CDR1 is SGHAT and CDR2 FQNNGV. The CDR3 runs to 13 residues. V lost 7 bases and J lost 1, with 10 bases in between. CDR3 protein: CASTRQTNTEAFF. The CDR3 DNA reads TGTGCCAGCACCCGACAGACGAACACTGAAGCTTTCTTT. The entire variable domain, with the rest obtained from reference TRBV11-2 and TRBJ1-1, is as follows: EAGVAQSPRYKIIEKRQSVAFWCNPISGHATLYWYQQILGQGPKLLIQFQNNGVVDDSQLPKDRFSAERLKGVDSTLKIQPAKLEDSAVYLCASTRQTNTEAFFGQGTRLTVV.

The chain recombines TRBV20-1 with TRBJ2-7; 10 bases line up with TRBD2. Germline CDR1 reads DFQATT; CDR2 reads SNEGSKA (reference sequence). V shed 3 bases, J shed 2 bases, and the junction held 13 bases outside the gene matches. The length of the CDR3 is 17 residues. CDR3 DNA: TGCAGTGCTAGTTTCAGCGGGGGGGCCGGAGTAACCTACGAGCAGTACTTC. As protein: CSASFSGGAGVTYEQYF.

The gene calls are TRBV2 and TRBJ2-7; D is ambiguous. Trimming removed 7 bases at V and 6 bases at J, with 19 bases between. The CDR3 loop spans 14 amino acids. Germline V gives CDR1 SNHLY, CDR2 FYNNEI. The CDR3 coding sequence is TGTGCCAGCAATAGAGACATGGGCCCTTCCGAGCAGTACTTC. Translation gives CASNRDMGPSEQYF.

This clone has a handful of counts. The rearrangement links TRBV12-3 or TRBV12-4 to TRBJ1-2, with TRBD1 as a possible D gene (6 bases). Deletions cut 10 bases from V and 4 bases from J, with 16 bases between. The CDR3 is 13 amino acids. CDR3 bases: TGTGCCATCAGGGGAATGGCAACCTATGGCTACACCTTC. As protein: CAIRGMATYGYTF.